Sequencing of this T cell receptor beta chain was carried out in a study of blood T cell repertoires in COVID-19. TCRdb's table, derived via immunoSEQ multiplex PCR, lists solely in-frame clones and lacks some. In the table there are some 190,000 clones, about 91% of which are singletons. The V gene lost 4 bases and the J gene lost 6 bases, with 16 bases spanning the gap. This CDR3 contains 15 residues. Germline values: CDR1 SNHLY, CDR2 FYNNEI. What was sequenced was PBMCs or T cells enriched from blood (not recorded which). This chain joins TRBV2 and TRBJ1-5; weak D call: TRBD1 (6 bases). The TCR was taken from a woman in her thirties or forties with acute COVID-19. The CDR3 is CASSGGRVGTQPQHF. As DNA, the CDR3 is TGTGCCAGCAGTGGGGGGCGGGTAGGAACTCAGCCCCAGCATTTT.